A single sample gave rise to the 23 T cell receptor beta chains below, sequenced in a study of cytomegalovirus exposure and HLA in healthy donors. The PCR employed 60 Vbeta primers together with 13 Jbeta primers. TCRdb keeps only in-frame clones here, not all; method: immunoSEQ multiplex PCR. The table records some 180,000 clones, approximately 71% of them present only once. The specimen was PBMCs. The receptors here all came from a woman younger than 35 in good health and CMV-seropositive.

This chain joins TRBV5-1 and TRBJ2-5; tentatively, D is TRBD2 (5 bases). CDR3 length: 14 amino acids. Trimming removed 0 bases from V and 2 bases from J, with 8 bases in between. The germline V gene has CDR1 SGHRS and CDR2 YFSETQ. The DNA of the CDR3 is TGCGCCAGCAGCTTGGGGAGGCAGCAAGAGACCCAGTACTTC. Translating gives CASSLGRQQETQYF.

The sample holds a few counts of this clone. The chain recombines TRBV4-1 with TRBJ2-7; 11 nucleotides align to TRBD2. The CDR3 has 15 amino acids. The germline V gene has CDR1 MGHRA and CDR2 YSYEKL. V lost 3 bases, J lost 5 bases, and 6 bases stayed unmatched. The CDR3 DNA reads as TGCGCCAGCAGCCAGATAGCGGGGGGGCCCAACGAGCAGTACTTC. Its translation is CASSQIAGGPNEQYF.

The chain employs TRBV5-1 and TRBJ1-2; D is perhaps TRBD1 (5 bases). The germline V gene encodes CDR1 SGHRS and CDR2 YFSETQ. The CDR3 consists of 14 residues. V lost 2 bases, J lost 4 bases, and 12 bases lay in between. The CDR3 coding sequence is TGCGCCAGCAGCTTTGGGACTTCAGTCTATGGCTACACCTTC. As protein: CASSFGTSVYGYTF.

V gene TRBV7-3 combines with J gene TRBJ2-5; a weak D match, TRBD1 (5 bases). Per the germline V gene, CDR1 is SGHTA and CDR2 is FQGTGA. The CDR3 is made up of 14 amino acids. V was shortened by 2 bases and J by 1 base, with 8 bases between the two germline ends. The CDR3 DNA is TGTGCCAGCAGCTTACAGGGCAGCCAAGAGACCCAGTACTTC. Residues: CASSLQGSQETQYF.

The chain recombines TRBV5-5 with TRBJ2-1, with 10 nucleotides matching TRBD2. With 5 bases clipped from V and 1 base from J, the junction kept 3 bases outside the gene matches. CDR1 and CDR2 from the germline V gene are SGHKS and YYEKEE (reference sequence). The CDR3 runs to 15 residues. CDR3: CASSQLAGSYNEQFF. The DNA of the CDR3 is TGTGCCAGCAGTCAACTAGCGGGGTCCTACAATGAGCAGTTCTTC.

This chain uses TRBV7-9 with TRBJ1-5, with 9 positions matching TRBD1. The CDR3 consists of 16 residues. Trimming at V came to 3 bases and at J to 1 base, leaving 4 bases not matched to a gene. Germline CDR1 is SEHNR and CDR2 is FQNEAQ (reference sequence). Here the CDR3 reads CASSLGDRVSNQPQHF. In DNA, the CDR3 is TGTGCCAGCAGCTTGGGGGACAGGGTGAGCAATCAGCCCCAGCATTTT.

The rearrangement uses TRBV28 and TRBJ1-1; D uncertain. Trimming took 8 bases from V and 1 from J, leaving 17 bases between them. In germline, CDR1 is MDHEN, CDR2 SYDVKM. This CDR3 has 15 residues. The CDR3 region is CASVNVLEGNTEAFF. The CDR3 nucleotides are TGTGCCAGCGTCAATGTATTAGAGGGGAACACTGAAGCTTTCTTT.

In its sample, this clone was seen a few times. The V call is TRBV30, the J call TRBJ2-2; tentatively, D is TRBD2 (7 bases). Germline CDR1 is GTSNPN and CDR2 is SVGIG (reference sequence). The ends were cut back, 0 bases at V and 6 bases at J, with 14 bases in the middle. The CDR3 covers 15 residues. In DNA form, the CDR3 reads TGTGCCTGGAGTGTAGGGGGGGGAGGGGCCGGGGAGCTGTTTTTT. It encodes CAWSVGGGGAGELFF.

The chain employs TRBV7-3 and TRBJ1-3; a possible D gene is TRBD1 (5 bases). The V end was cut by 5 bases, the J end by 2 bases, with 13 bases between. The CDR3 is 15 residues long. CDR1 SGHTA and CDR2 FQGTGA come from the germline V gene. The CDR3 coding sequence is TGTGCCAGCAGCCCCTACGGGGGAACTGGAAACACCATATATTTT. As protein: CASSPYGGTGNTIYF. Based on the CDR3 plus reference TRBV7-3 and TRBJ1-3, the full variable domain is GAGVSQTPSNKVTEKGKYVELRCDPISGHTALYWYRQSLGQGPEFLIYFQGTGAADDSGLPNDRFFAVRPEGSVSTLKIQRTERGDSAVYLCASSPYGGTGNTIYFGEGSWLTVV.

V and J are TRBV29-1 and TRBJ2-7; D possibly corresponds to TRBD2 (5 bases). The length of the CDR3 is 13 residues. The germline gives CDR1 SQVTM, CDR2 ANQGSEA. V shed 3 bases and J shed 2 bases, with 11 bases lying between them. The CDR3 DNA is TGCAGCGTTGAGGTCGGGGAGCCCTACGAGCAGTACTTC. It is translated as CSVEVGEPYEQYF.

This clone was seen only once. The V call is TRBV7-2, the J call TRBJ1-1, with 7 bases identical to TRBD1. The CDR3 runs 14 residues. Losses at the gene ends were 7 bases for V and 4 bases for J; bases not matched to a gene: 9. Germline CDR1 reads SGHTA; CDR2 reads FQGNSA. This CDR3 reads CASKVQGWATEAFF. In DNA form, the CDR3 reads TGTGCCAGCAAAGTACAGGGGTGGGCCACTGAAGCTTTCTTT.

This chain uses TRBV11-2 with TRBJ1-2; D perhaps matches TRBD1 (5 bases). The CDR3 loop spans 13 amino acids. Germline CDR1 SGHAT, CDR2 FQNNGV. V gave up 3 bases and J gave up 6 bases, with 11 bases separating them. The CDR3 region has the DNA TGTGCCAGCAGCTTCCAGGGTGTGGATGGCTACACCTTC. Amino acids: CASSFQGVDGYTF.

The DNA of the CDR3 is TGTGCCAGCAGCTTCCTACAGGGAGTCGACGCTTTCTTT. Protein sequence: CASSFLQGVDAFF. The rearrangement uses TRBV27 and TRBJ1-1, with D possibly TRBD1 on 6 matching bases. The CDR3 loop spans 13 amino acids. CDR1 is MNHEY, CDR2 SMNVEV, per germline (reference sequence). V was shortened by 6 bases and J by 11 bases, with 19 bases between the two germline ends.

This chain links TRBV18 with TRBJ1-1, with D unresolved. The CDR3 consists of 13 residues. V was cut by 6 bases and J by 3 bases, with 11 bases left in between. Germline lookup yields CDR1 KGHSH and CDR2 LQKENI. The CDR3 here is CASSSGRDTEAFF. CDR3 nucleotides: TGTGCCAGCTCGTCGGGGAGGGACACTGAAGCTTTCTTT.

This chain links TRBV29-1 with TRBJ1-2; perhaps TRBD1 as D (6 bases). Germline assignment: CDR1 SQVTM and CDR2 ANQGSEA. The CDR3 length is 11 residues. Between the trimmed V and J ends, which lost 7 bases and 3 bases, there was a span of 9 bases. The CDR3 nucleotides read TGCAGCGCCAGACAGGACTATGGCTACACCTTC. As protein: CSARQDYGYTF.

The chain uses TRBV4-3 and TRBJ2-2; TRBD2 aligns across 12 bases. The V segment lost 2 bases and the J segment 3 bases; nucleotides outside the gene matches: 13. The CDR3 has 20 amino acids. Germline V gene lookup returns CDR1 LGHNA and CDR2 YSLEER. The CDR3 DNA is TGCGCCAGCAGCCAAAGATTAGGCCTAGCGGGGGGGCCGGACACCGGGGAGCTGTTTTTT. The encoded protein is CASSQRLGLAGGPDTGELFF.

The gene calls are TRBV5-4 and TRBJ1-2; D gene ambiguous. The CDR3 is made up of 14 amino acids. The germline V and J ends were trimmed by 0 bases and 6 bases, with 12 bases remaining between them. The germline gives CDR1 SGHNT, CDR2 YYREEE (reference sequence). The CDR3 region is CASSLDYLSHGYTF. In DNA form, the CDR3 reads TGTGCCAGCAGCTTGGATTACCTATCCCATGGCTACACCTTC. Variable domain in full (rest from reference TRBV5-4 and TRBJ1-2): ETGVTQSPTHLIKTRGQQVTLRCSSQSGHNTVSWYQQALGQGPQFIFQYYREEENGRGNFPPRFSGLQFPNYSSELNVNALELDDSALYLCASSLDYLSHGYTFGSGTRLTVV.

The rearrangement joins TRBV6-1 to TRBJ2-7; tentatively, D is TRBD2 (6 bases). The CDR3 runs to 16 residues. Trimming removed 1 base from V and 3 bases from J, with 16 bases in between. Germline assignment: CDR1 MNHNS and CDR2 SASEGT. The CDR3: CASSEGTGRGYYEQYF. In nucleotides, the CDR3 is TGTGCCAGCAGTGAAGGGACCGGGCGGGGTTACTACGAGCAGTACTTC.

The CDR3 region is CASSHGDREIYTEAFF. DNA of the CDR3: TGCGCCAGCAGCCACGGGGACAGGGAAATTTACACTGAAGCTTTCTTT. The chain employs TRBV4-1 and TRBJ1-1; 9 nucleotides match TRBD1. This CDR3 is 16 amino acids long. J gave up 3 bases and V 3 bases, and 8 bases lay outside the gene matches. In germline, CDR1 is MGHRA, CDR2 YSYEKL.

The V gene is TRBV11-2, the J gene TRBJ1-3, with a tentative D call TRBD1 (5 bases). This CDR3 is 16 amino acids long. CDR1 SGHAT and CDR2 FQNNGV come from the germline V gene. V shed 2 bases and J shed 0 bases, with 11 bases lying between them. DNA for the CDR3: TGTGCCAGCAGCTTAAAGTGGGGCCGCTCTGGAAACACCATATATTTT. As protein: CASSLKWGRSGNTIYF.

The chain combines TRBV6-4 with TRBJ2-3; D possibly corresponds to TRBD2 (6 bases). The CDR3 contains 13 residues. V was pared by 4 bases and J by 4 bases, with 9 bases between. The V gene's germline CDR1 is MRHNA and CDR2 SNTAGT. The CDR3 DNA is TGTGCCAGCAGTGCGGGGGAGGCAGATACGCAGTATTTT. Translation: CASSAGEADTQYF.

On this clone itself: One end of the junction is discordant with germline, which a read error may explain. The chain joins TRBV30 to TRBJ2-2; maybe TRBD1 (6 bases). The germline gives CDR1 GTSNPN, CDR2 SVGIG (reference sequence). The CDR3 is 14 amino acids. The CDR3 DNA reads TGTGCCAGGAGAAGGCACAGGGACACCGGGGAGCTGTTTTTT. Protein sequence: CARRRHRDTGELFF. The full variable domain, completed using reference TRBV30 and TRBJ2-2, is SQTIHQWPATLVQPVGSPLSLECTVEGTSNPNLYWYRQAAGRGLQLLFYSVGIGQISSEVPQNLSASRPQDRQFILSSKKLLLSDSGFYLCARRRHRDTGELFFGEGSRLTVL.

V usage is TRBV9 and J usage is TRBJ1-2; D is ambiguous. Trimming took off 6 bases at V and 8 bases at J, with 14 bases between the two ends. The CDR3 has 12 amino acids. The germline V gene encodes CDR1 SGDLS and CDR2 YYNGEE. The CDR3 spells CASTAGTRGYTF. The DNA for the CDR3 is TGTGCCAGCACGGCAGGCACTCGAGGCTACACCTTC.